The 18 T cell receptor beta chains below all came from one sample that was sequenced in a study of control samples from healthy donors and cancer patients. The assay was immunoSEQ multiplex PCR, and TCRdb's table has in-frame clones only and misses some. The sample gives around 140,000 clones, approximately 92% of which show up once; 3% to 4% is in the top ten. The specimen was blood. All receptors derive from a young man in good health.

The V gene is TRBV4-2, the J gene TRBJ1-6; TRBD1 matches at 8 bases. Germline V gene sequence: CDR1 LGHNA, CDR2 YNFKEQ. The CDR3 is made up of 16 amino acids. With 1 base clipped from V and 8 bases from J, the junction kept 7 bases outside the gene matches. The DNA for the CDR3 is TGTGCCAGCAGCCAAGTGGAAGGCAGGGGGCATTCACCCCTCCACTTT. Translating gives CASSQVEGRGHSPLHF.

The chain links TRBV11-3 to TRBJ2-1; no definite D call. There are 12 residues in the CDR3. Trimming stripped 5 bases from V and 7 bases from J, with 9 bases between. The germline gives CDR1 SGHNT, CDR2 YENEEA. Here the CDR3 DNA reads TGTGCCAGCAGCCTAACCCCGAATGAGCAGTTCTTC. Protein product: CASSLTPNEQFF.

V and J are TRBV7-7 and TRBJ2-4; the D is unclear. Germline CDR1 is SSHAT and CDR2 is FNYEAQ (reference sequence). Deletions cut 2 bases from V and 11 bases from J, with 10 bases between. The CDR3 is 12 amino acids. CDR3 sequence: CASSLQVKVQYF. In nucleotides, the CDR3 is TGTGCCAGCAGCTTACAGGTTAAGGTTCAGTACTTC.

CDR3 amino acids: CASSPDSGGAWDTQYF. CDR3 in DNA: TGTGCCAGCAGCCCCGATAGCGGGGGAGCATGGGATACGCAGTATTTT. The chain carries TRBV11-2 and TRBJ2-3, with 9 bases fitting TRBD2. Germline CDR1 SGHAT, CDR2 FQNNGV. Unmatched junction bases numbered 12, after V lost 5 bases and J lost 6 bases. CDR3 length: 16 amino acids.

The chain combines TRBV24-1 with TRBJ2-1, with TRBD2 identical over 12 bases. The CDR3 is 16 residues long. Germline lookup yields CDR1 KGHDR and CDR2 SFDVKD. The V segment lost 4 bases and the J segment 5 bases; nucleotides outside the gene matches: 5. The CDR3 DNA follows: TGTGCCACCAGTGACCAGACTAGCGGGGGACACAATGAGCAGTTCTTC. Amino acid sequence: CATSDQTSGGHNEQFF.

The chain employs TRBV7-2 and TRBJ1-1; TRBD1 is a possible D gene (5 bases). V was cut by 1 base and J by 5 bases, with 8 bases left in between. Germline V gene data show CDR1 as SGHTA and CDR2 as FQGNSA. The CDR3 loop spans 13 amino acids. This CDR3 is CASSLVQGTEAFF. As DNA, the CDR3 is TGTGCCAGCAGCTTAGTGCAGGGAACTGAAGCTTTCTTT.

This chain joins TRBV7-3 and TRBJ2-3, with TRBD2 identical over 10 bases. The junction had 10 bases not matched to a gene; V was cut back by 2 bases and J by 2 bases. Germline values: CDR1 SGHTA, CDR2 FQGTGA. This CDR3 is built from 18 residues. CDR3 sequence (DNA): TGTGCCAGCAGCTTACTCGGCGTAGCGGGGGGAATCACAGATACGCAGTATTTT. Translated: CASSLLGVAGGITDTQYF.

V is TRBV5-4 and J is TRBJ1-2, with D possibly being TRBD1 (5 bases). Germline V gives CDR1 SGHNT, CDR2 YYREEE (reference sequence). V gave up 0 bases and J gave up 8 bases, with 14 bases separating them. CDR3 size: 14 residues. The CDR3 loop is CASSLGDSSLGYTF. CDR3 coding DNA: TGTGCCAGCAGCTTGGGGGACTCAAGTTTAGGCTACACCTTC.

V usage is TRBV10-3 and J usage is TRBJ1-4; D call uncertain. Germline V CDR1 and CDR2: ENHRY, SYGVKD. Trimming removed 4 bases at V and 6 bases at J, with 3 bases between. The CDR3 has 11 amino acids. CDR3 sequence: CAISVDEKLFF. Here the CDR3 DNA reads TGTGCCATCAGTGTGGATGAAAAACTGTTTTTT.

The rearrangement joins TRBV2 to TRBJ2-7; TRBD2 is a possible D gene (6 bases). Per germline, CDR1 SNHLY and CDR2 FYNNEI. The V and J ends lost 0 bases and 4 bases respectively, with 13 bases between them. CDR3 size: 15 residues. CDR3 coding DNA: TGTGCCAGCAGTGAAGCTCTGAGCGGGTTATACGAGCAGTACTTC. It yields the protein CASSEALSGLYEQYF.

The chain carries TRBV9 and TRBJ2-7; TRBD2 matches at 11 bases. The trim removed 0 bases at V and 0 bases at J, leaving 2 bases unmatched. CDR1 and CDR2 (germline): SGDLS, YYNGEE. This CDR3 region has 16 residues. CDR3 loop: CASSVGGLAASYEQYF. In DNA, the CDR3 is TGTGCCAGCAGCGTAGGGGGACTAGCGGCCTCCTACGAGCAGTACTTC.

As regards this clone: Distinct nucleotide sequences in the sample also encode this CDR3. The rearrangement uses TRBV9 and TRBJ2-7; 7 bases match TRBD2. The V gene end was trimmed by 0 bases and the J gene end by 2 bases; junction bases not matched to a gene: 2. Germline CDR1 reads SGDLS; CDR2 reads YYNGEE. This CDR3 region has 14 residues. The CDR3 loop reads CASSVGLAAYEQYF. The CDR3 DNA is TGTGCCAGCAGCGTAGGCCTAGCGGCCTACGAGCAGTACTTC.

The V gene is TRBV30, the J gene TRBJ1-2, with a weak D call TRBD1 (5 bases). CDR1 and CDR2 (germline): GTSNPN, SVGIG (reference sequence). CDR3 length: 15 amino acids. The V and J ends lost 5 bases and 7 bases respectively, with 23 bases between them. As DNA, the CDR3 is TGTGCCTGGTGTCCCCTGGGTGGAGGGGACCTTGGCTACACCTTC. Amino acid sequence: CAWCPLGGGDLGYTF.

The rearrangement uses TRBV25-1 and TRBJ1-1; the D is unclear. V shed 4 bases and J shed 3 bases, with 15 bases lying between them. This CDR3 region has 15 residues. Per germline, CDR1 MGHDK and CDR2 SYGVNS. The CDR3: CASSASRGGYTEAFF. DNA of the CDR3: TGTGCCAGCAGTGCGAGTCGTGGCGGTTACACTGAAGCTTTCTTT.

This rearrangement joins TRBV24-1 to TRBJ2-1; TRBD1 is a possible D gene (6 bases). This CDR3 contains 17 residues. Germline values: CDR1 KGHDR, CDR2 SFDVKD. The V gene lost 1 base and the J gene lost 3 bases, with 15 bases spanning the gap. In DNA, the CDR3 is TGTGCCACCAGTGATTTCGATACTCAGGGGAACTACAATGAGCAGTTCTTC. Its protein is CATSDFDTQGNYNEQFF.

The chain carries TRBV4-1 and TRBJ1-2; 11 positions match TRBD1. In germline, CDR1 is MGHRA, CDR2 YSYEKL. With 0 bases clipped from V and 5 bases from J, the junction kept 5 bases outside the gene matches. The CDR3 is 16 amino acids. This chain's CDR3 is CASSQDGGQGGYGYTF. The CDR3 bases are TGCGCCAGCAGCCAAGATGGGGGACAGGGGGGGTATGGCTACACCTTC.

J is TRBJ1-2 and V is TRBV12-3 or TRBV12-4; no clear D. CDR3 size: 12 residues. Trimming stripped 5 bases from V and 7 bases from J, with 11 bases between. This chain's CDR3 is CASSLLSTGYTF. The CDR3 DNA follows: TGTGCCAGCAGTCTACTCTCAACTGGCTACACCTTC.

CDR3 coding DNA: TGTGCCAGCTCAACGGAGAGACTAGCGGTATACAATGAGCAGTTCTTC. Translating gives CASSTERLAVYNEQFF. The chain uses TRBV18 and TRBJ2-1; TRBD2 agrees at 9 bases. Germline V gene sequence: CDR1 KGHSH, CDR2 LQKENI. After removal of 5 bases from V and 4 bases from J, the junction contained 9 bases not matched to a gene. The CDR3 contains 16 residues.